The 6 T cell receptor beta chains given below trace back to one sample, sequenced in a study of PD-1 blockade in classical Hodgkin lymphoma. Relapse after autologous stem cell transplantation occurred in every patient, and brentuximab vedotin exposure varied. The assay was immunoSEQ multiplex PCR, and TCRdb's table has in-frame clones only and misses some. The sample has over 25,000 clones, 71% seen once. The sample consisted of peripheral blood mononuclear cells (PBMCs), taken before the second cycle of nivolumab. These receptors were taken from a human donor with classical Hodgkin lymphoma.

The chain couples TRBV30 to TRBJ1-4; D possibly corresponds to TRBD1 (5 bases). Looked up from germline, CDR1 is GTSNPN and CDR2 is SVGIG (reference sequence). V lost 3 bases, J lost 3 bases, and 23 bases lay in between. The CDR3 is 18 amino acids. This CDR3 is CAWSQRWGGSGANEKLFF. The CDR3 nucleotides are TGTGCCTGGAGCCAGAGGTGGGGGGGTAGCGGTGCTAATGAAAAACTGTTTTTT.

V usage is TRBV7-9 and J usage is TRBJ2-1; the match to TRBD2 covers 11 bases. The CDR3 sequence is 15 residues long. The V and J ends lost 2 bases and 9 bases, in that order; junction bases with no gene match: 6. Germline V gene data show CDR1 as SEHNR and CDR2 as FQNEAQ (reference sequence). CDR3 loop: CASSLPGLAGSEQFF. The CDR3 bases are TGTGCCAGCAGCTTACCAGGACTAGCGGGTTCTGAGCAGTTCTTC.

CDR3: CASSLERQGEAFF. The DNA of the CDR3 is TGTGCCAGCAGTTTAGAACGACAGGGTGAAGCTTTCTTT. The V call is TRBV27, the J call TRBJ1-1, with 7 bases that match TRBD1. Germline CDR1 MNHEY, CDR2 SMNVEV (reference sequence). CDR3 size: 13 residues. Trimming removed 2 bases from V and 7 bases from J; junction bases left unmatched: 4.

V gene TRBV19 combines with J gene TRBJ1-4, with D maybe TRBD1 (5 bases). CDR3 length: 12 residues. Between the trimmed V and J ends, which lost 4 bases and 11 bases, there was a span of 11 bases. The germline V gene has CDR1 LNHDA and CDR2 SQIVND (reference sequence). The CDR3 reads CASSTPEGKLFF. The CDR3 region has the DNA TGTGCCAGTAGTACCCCGGAGGGGAAACTGTTTTTT.

The CDR3 protein is CAGEGQTQETQYF. CDR3 nucleotides: TGTGCCGGTGAGGGGCAGACACAAGAGACCCAGTACTTC. The chain employs TRBV7-9 and TRBJ2-5; either TRBD1 or TRBD2 may fit D (5 bases each). The CDR3 is made up of 13 amino acids. The germline gives CDR1 SEHNR, CDR2 FQNEAQ (reference sequence). V dropped 11 bases and J dropped 2 bases, with 15 bases sitting between them.

This chain joins TRBV15 and TRBJ2-7, with TRBD1 identical over 11 bases. Losses at the gene ends were 3 bases for V and 3 bases for J; bases not matched to a gene: 1. Germline V gene lookup returns CDR1 LNHNV and CDR2 YYDKDF (reference sequence). This CDR3 spans 14 amino acids. The CDR3 DNA reads as TGTGCCACCAGCAGGGACAGGGGGCTCTACGAGCAGTACTTC. It codes for CATSRDRGLYEQYF.